This T cell receptor beta chain was identified during a study of T cell responses to AZD1222 COVID-19 vaccine. Pooled in the analysis were second doses at about 4 or about 12 weeks. Libraries were prepared by immunoSEQ multiplex PCR; TCRdb keeps only in-frame clonotypes and omits some of them. The sample carries 190,000 or so clones, more than 85% recorded once. Points from the study as a whole: Only five to seven individuals given AZD1222 were seropositive at baseline. Sampling captured repertoires only after the peak T cell response. Close to half of spike-specific TCRs reportedly recognize unmutated variant regions.

Worth noting for this clone: Its specificity is unknown.

Unmatched junction bases numbered 8, after V lost 3 bases and J lost 7 bases. The CDR3 length is 14 residues. Per the germline V gene, CDR1 is ENHRY and CDR2 is SYGVKD. The gene calls are TRBV10-3 and TRBJ2-5, with 7 bases matching TRBD2. Specimen: peripheral blood, collected 28 days after the second AZD1222 dose. The clonotype originates from an adult who received the AZD1222 COVID-19 vaccine. In DNA, the CDR3 is TGTGCCATCAGTGAAGGAGCGGGGCCGGGGACCCAGTACTTC. Residues: CAISEGAGPGTQYF.